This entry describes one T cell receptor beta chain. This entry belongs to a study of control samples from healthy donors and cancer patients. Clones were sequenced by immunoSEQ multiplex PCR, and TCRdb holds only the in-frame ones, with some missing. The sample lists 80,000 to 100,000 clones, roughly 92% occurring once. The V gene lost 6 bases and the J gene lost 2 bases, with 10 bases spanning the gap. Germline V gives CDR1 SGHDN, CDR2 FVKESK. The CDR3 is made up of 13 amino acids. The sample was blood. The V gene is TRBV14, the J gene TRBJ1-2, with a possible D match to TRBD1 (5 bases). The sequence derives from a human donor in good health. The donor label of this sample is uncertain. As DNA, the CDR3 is TGTGCCAGCAGTTTGGGGGTGAACTATGGCTACACCTTC. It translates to CASSLGVNYGYTF.